The rows below give T cell receptor beta chains drawn from one sample of a study of cytomegalovirus exposure and HLA in healthy donors. TCRdb's table, derived via immunoSEQ multiplex PCR, lists solely in-frame clones and lacks some. Among roughly 120,000 clones, roughly three quarters were seen once, and the ten largest hold 3.5% to 4.5%. Sequenced material: PBMCs. All receptors derive from a man aged 30 to 45 in good health and CMV-seropositive. Each CDR3 is given with its conserved first and last residue. D genes are given only for firm matches. Size values are once, few and many counts, or a class for expanded clones, and some rows have none.

D | J | size | V | DNA | CDR3
NA | TRBJ2-7 | NA | TRBV11-3 | TGTGCCAGCAGCTTACAGGGGCGCTTCGAGCAGTACTTC | CASSLQGRFEQYF
NA | TRBJ1-1 | NA | TRBV6-1 | TGTGCCAGCAGACAGGGCCACACTGAAGCTTTCTTT | CASRQGHTEAFF
NA | TRBJ2-4 | NA | TRBV5-1 | TGCGCCAGCAGCTCGTTGACGGAGGGGGGGAACATTCAGTACTTC | CASSSLTEGGNIQYF
NA | TRBJ1-2 | NA | TRBV2 | TGTGCCAGCAGTTCGGTGGACAGCCTCTATGGCTACACCTTC | CASSSVDSLYGYTF
TRBD2 | TRBJ2-4 | NA | TRBV5-4 | TGTGCCAGCAGCCCTCGGACTAGCGGGGGGGCCGAGGGAAACAGTCAGTACTTC | CASSPRTSGGAEGNSQYF
NA | TRBJ2-1 | NA | TRBV5-4 | TGTGCCAGCAGCTTGGATTTCGGGATTTCCTACAATGAGCAGTTCTTC | CASSLDFGISYNEQFF
TRBD1 | TRBJ2-2 | few | TRBV13 | TGTGCCAGCAGCCCAGGGGGAAAAGGGACCGGGGAGCTGTTTTTT | CASSPGGKGTGELFF
NA | TRBJ2-7 | NA | TRBV7-2 | TGTGCCAGCAGCTTAGGGGCATACGAGCAGTACTTC | CASSLGAYEQYF
NA | TRBJ1-1 | once | TRBV7-9 | TGTTCCAGCAGCTTACTTGGGCCGAACACTGAAGCTTTCTTT | CSSSLLGPNTEAFF
NA | TRBJ1-4 | NA | TRBV7-3 | TGTGCCAGCAGCGTCGGTTCCGGTGAAAAACTGTTTTTT | CASSVGSGEKLFF
NA | TRBJ1-1 | NA | TRBV4-3 | TGCGCCAGCAGCCAAGTCTTTGACAGTCAGAACACTGAAGCTTTCTTT | CASSQVFDSQNTEAFF
NA | TRBJ2-3 | NA | TRBV4-1 | TGCGCCAGCAGCCACCGACAGAGCACAGATACGCAGTATTTT | CASSHRQSTDTQYF